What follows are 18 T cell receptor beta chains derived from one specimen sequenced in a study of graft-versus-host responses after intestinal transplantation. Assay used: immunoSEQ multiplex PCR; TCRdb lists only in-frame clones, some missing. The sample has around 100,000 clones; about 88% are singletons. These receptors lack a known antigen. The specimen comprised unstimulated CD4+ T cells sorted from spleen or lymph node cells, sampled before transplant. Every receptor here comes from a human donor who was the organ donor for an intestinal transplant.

The DNA of the CDR3 is TGTGCCAGCAGCCCCGGGGGGAGGGGACAGGGAGAAGAGACCCAGTACTTC. It codes for CASSPGGRGQGEETQYF. V and J are TRBV7-9 and TRBJ2-5; 9 bases map to TRBD1. V shed 5 bases, J shed 3 bases, and the junction held 13 bases outside the gene matches. Germline CDR1 reads SEHNR; CDR2 reads FQNEAQ (reference sequence). CDR3 length: 17 residues.

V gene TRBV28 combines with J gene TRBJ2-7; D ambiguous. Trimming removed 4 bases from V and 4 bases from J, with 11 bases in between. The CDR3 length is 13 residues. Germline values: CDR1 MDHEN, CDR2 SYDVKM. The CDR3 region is CASSSTPPYEQYF. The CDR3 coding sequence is TGTGCCAGCAGTTCCACCCCCCCGTACGAGCAGTACTTC.

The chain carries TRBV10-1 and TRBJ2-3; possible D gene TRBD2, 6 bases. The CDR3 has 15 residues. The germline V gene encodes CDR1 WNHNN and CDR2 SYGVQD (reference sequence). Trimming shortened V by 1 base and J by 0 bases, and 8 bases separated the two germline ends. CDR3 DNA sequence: TGCGCCAGCAGTGAGTGGGGGACTAGCACAGATACGCAGTATTTT. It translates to CASSEWGTSTDTQYF.

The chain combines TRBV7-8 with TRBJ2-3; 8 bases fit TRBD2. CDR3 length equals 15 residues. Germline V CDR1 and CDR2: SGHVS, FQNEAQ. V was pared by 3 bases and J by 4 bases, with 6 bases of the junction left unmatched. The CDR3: CASSLIGGASDTQYF. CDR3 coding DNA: TGTGCCAGCAGCTTGATCGGGGGGGCCTCAGATACGCAGTATTTT. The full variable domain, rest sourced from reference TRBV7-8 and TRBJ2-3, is GAGVSQSPRYKVAKRGQDVALRCDPISGHVSLFWYQQALGQGPEFLTYFQNEAQLDKSGLPSDRFFAERPEGSVSTLKIQRTQQEDSAVYLCASSLIGGASDTQYFGPGTRLTVL.

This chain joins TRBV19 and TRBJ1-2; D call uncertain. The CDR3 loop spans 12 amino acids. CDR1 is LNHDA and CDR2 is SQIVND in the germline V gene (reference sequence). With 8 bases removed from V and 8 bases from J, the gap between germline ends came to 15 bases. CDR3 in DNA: TGTGCCAGTGGATATCAAATTGGAGGCTACACCTTC. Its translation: CASGYQIGGYTF.

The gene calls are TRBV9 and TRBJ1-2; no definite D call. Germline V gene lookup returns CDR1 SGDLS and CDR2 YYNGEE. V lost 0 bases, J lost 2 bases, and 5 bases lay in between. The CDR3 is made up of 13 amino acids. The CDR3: CASSVDLNYGYTF. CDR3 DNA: TGTGCCAGCAGCGTAGACTTAAACTATGGCTACACCTTC.

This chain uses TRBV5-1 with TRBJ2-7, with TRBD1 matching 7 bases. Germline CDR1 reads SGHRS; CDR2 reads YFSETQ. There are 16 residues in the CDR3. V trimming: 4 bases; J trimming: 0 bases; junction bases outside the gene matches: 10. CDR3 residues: CASSDARDSSSYEQYF. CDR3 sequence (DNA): TGCGCCAGCAGCGACGCCCGGGACAGTAGCTCCTACGAGCAGTACTTC.

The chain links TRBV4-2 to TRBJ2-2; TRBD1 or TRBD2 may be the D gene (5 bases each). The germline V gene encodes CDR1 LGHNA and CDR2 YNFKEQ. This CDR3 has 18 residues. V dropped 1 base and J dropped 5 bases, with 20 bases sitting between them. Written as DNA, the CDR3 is TGTGCCAGCAGCCAAGGTGTCTACGGGGCAGCGGAGACCGGGGAGCTGTTTTTT. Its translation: CASSQGVYGAAETGELFF.

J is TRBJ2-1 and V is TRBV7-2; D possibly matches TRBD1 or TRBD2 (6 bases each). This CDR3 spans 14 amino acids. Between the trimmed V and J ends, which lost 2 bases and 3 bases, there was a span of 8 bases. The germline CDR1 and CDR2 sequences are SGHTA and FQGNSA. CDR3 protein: CASSLRGVYNEQFF. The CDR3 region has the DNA TGTGCCAGCAGCTTAAGGGGGGTCTACAATGAGCAGTTCTTC.

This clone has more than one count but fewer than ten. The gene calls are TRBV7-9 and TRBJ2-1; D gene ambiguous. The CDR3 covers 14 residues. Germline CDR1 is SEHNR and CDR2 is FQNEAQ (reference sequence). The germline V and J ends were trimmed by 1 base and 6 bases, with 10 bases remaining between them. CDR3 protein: CASSLGIRANEQFF. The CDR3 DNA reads TGTGCCAGCAGCTTAGGTATAAGGGCCAATGAGCAGTTCTTC.

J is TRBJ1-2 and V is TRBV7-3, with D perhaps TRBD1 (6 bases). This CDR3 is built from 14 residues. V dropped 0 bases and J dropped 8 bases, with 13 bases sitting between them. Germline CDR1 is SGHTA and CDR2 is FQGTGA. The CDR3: CASSLTHGGGGYTF. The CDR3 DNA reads TGTGCCAGCAGCTTAACGCACGGGGGCGGCGGCTACACCTTC.

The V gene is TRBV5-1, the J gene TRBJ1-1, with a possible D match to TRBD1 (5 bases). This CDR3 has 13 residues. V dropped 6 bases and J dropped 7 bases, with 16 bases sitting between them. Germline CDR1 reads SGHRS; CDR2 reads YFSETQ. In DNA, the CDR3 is TGCGCCAGCAAGTCTCAGGGATCGGTTGAAGCTTTCTTT. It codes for CASKSQGSVEAFF.

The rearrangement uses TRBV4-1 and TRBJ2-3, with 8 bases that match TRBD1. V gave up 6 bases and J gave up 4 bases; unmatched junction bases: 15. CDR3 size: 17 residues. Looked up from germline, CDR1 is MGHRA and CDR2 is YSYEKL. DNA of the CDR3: TGCGCCAGCAGGCCGGTGGACAGGGCGGGTCTAGCAGATACGCAGTATTTT. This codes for CASRPVDRAGLADTQYF.

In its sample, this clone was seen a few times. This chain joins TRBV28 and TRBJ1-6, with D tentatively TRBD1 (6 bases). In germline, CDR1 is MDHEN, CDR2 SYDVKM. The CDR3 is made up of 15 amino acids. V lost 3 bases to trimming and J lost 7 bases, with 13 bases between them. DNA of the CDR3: TGTGCCAGCAGTTTGGCGTGGGGGCAGAATTCACCCCTCCACTTT. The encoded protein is CASSLAWGQNSPLHF.

In DNA form, the CDR3 reads TGTGCCAGCAGCTTCCAAGGGAACATTCAGTACTTC. It specifies CASSFQGNIQYF. The rearrangement uses TRBV5-5 and TRBJ2-4; D gene unclear. V gave up 2 bases and J gave up 7 bases, with 7 bases separating them. CDR1 SGHKS and CDR2 YYEKEE come from the germline V gene (reference sequence). The CDR3 contains 12 residues.

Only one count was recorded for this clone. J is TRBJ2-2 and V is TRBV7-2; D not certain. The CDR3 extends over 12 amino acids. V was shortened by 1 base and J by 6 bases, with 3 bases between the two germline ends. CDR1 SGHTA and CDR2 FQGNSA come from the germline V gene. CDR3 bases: TGTGCCAGCAGCTTAGAGGCCGGGGAGCTGTTTTTT. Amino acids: CASSLEAGELFF.

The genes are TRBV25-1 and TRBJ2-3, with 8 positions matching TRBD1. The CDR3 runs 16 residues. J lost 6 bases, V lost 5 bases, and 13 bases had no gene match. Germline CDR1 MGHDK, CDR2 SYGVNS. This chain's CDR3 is CASSSHGQGAYDTQYF. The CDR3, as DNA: TGTGCCAGCAGTTCCCATGGGCAGGGGGCATATGATACGCAGTATTTT.

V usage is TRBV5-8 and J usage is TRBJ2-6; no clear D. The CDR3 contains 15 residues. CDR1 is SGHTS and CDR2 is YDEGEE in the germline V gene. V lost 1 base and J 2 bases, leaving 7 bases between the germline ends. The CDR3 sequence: CASSLMVAGANVLTF. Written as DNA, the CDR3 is TGTGCCAGCAGCTTGATGGTGGCTGGGGCCAACGTCCTGACTTTC.